One and the same sample provided the 19 T cell receptor beta chains below, sequenced in a study of T cells in Graves' hyperthyroidism and ophthalmopathy. RNA transcripts yielded amplified TCR beta CDR3 regions. When the TCR CDR3 underwent first-round RT-PCR, the HTBI primer set was used. TCRdb re-derived calls from the multiplex PCR reads in MiXCR, one entry per CDR3 protein. The table records about 510,000 distinct CDR3 sequences, roughly 15% of them present only once. The sample comprised blood. These receptors originate from a woman in her 40s with Graves' hyperthyroidism.

This clonotype appeared a few times. V is TRBV18 and J is TRBJ2-3; possibly TRBD2 for D (5 bases). Trimming pared 0 bases from V and 1 base from J, leaving 11 bases between. The germline gives CDR1 KGHSH, CDR2 LQKENI. The CDR3 covers 16 residues. CDR3 in amino acids: CASSPPAGTGTDTQYF. As DNA, the CDR3 is TGTGCCAGCTCACCACCTGCGGGTACGGGCACAGATACGCAGTATTTT.

This chain uses TRBV7-9 with TRBJ2-5; D is possibly TRBD2 (6 bases). V lost 4 bases, J lost 5 bases, and 11 bases lay in between. Per germline, CDR1 SEHNR and CDR2 FQNEAQ (reference sequence). The CDR3 length is 13 residues. This chain's CDR3 is CASSSSGSETQYF. CDR3 DNA sequence: TGTGCCAGCAGCTCATCCGGGAGTGAGACCCAGTACTTC.

This clonotype has ten or more counts. The chain employs TRBV6-1 and TRBJ2-4, with 7 positions matching TRBD1. Germline CDR1 MNHNS, CDR2 SASEGT. The CDR3 extends over 19 amino acids. V trimming: 6 bases; J trimming: 0 bases; junction bases outside the gene matches: 17. The chain's CDR3 is CASSEKLDRERLAKNIQYF. The CDR3 DNA sequence: TGTGCCAGCAGCGAAAAACTTGACAGGGAGAGATTAGCCAAAAACATTCAGTACTTC.

This clonotype was observed many times. V and J are TRBV6-1 and TRBJ1-2; D perhaps matches TRBD1 (6 bases). The CDR3 spans 15 residues. Trimming shortened V by 6 bases and J by 0 bases, and 14 bases separated the two germline ends. The germline V gene encodes CDR1 MNHNS and CDR2 SASEGT. CDR3 bases: TGTGCCAGCAGACGCAACAGGGCCGCTAACTATGGCTACACCTTC. As protein: CASRRNRAANYGYTF.

Ten or more counts support this clonotype. The V gene is TRBV5-1, the J gene TRBJ2-1, with 12 bases identical to TRBD2. CDR1 and CDR2 from the germline V gene are SGHRS and YFSETQ. The CDR3 has 17 residues. The V gene end was trimmed by 4 bases and the J gene end by 1 base; junction bases not matched to a gene: 6. CDR3 region: CASSIKLAGGSYNEQFF. DNA of the CDR3: TGCGCCAGCAGCATCAAACTAGCGGGAGGTTCCTACAATGAGCAGTTCTTC.

This clonotype came up many times. J is TRBJ2-7 and V is TRBV11-2; 7 bases align to TRBD1. The V and J ends lost 2 bases and 4 bases, in that order; junction bases with no gene match: 14. Germline lookup yields CDR1 SGHAT and CDR2 FQNNGV. The CDR3 has 17 amino acids. CDR3 amino acids: CASSLTRQGAMVYEQYF. The CDR3 DNA reads as TGTGCCAGCAGCTTAACCCGACAGGGAGCCATGGTGTACGAGCAGTACTTC.

This clonotype has at least ten counts. V gene TRBV3-1 combines with J gene TRBJ1-3, with D possibly being TRBD1 (6 bases). Trimming took off 1 base at V and 0 bases at J, with 16 bases between the two ends. Germline CDR1 is LGHDT and CDR2 is YNNKEL (reference sequence). The CDR3 totals 18 residues. CDR3 DNA sequence: TGTGCCAGCAGCCAAGGGGTGGGCAGGGGCGCCTCTGGAAACACCATATATTTT. This encodes CASSQGVGRGASGNTIYF.

This clonotype was observed at least ten times. The rearrangement uses TRBV6-5 and TRBJ1-1; TRBD1 agrees at 7 bases. V lost 2 bases and J lost 3; bases outside the gene matches: 0. CDR1 and CDR2 from the germline V gene are MNHEY and SVGAGI. The CDR3 loop spans 13 amino acids. This CDR3 reads CASSYDRDTEAFF. The DNA of the CDR3 is TGTGCCAGCAGTTACGACAGGGACACTGAAGCTTTCTTT.

This clonotype was detected ten times or more. This chain connects TRBV20-1 to TRBJ1-2, with 7 bases lining up with TRBD1. The CDR3 is 15 residues long. The V and J ends lost 2 bases and 2 bases, in that order; junction bases with no gene match: 8. Germline V lookup: CDR1 DFQATT, CDR2 SNEGSKA (reference sequence). The CDR3 spells CSARILGQPNYGYTF. The CDR3 DNA follows: TGCAGTGCTAGAATACTGGGACAGCCAAACTATGGCTACACCTTC.

A remark on this clonotype: A much larger clone sits a single nucleotide away, making a read error possible. This rearrangement joins TRBV2 to TRBJ2-7; perhaps TRBD2 as D (5 bases). The length of the CDR3 is 14 residues. Per germline, CDR1 SNHLY and CDR2 FYNNEI. Deletions cut 9 bases from V and 9 bases from J, with 24 bases between. CDR3 region: CASNAGSTGSGQYF. The DNA for the CDR3 is TGTGCCAGTAATGCGGGCTCCACCGGGTCCGGGCAGTACTTC.

This sequence joins TRBV5-1 and TRBJ2-1, with 10 bases aligning to TRBD2. CDR3 length equals 16 residues. CDR1 is SGHRS, CDR2 YFSETQ, per germline. Trimming took 1 base from V and 2 from J; bases not matched to a gene: 3. The CDR3 here is CASSLLLAGTYNEQFF. CDR3 DNA sequence: TGCGCCAGCAGCTTGCTACTAGCGGGAACCTACAATGAGCAGTTCTTC.

Many counts were recorded for this clonotype. V and J are TRBV20-1 and TRBJ2-7, with D possibly matching TRBD2 (6 bases). The V end was cut by 0 bases, the J end by 4 bases, with 16 bases between. CDR1 and CDR2 from the germline V gene are DFQATT and SNEGSKA (reference sequence). The CDR3 contains 15 residues. CDR3 sequence reads: CSARDLGLGKYEQYF. The CDR3, as DNA: TGCAGTGCTAGAGATCTGGGACTCGGAAAATACGAGCAGTACTTC.

In its sample, this clonotype was seen a few times. V gene TRBV7-8 combines with J gene TRBJ2-7; 8 bases line up with TRBD2. The V gene end was trimmed by 2 bases and the J gene end by 6 bases; junction bases not matched to a gene: 6. Looked up from germline, CDR1 is SGHVS and CDR2 is FQNEAQ. The CDR3 has 14 amino acids. CDR3 in amino acids: CASSLTSTSVEQYF. Written as DNA, the CDR3 is TGTGCCAGCAGCTTAACTTCGACTAGCGTCGAGCAGTACTTC.

This chain connects TRBV28 to TRBJ1-2; D may be TRBD1 (5 bases). The V end was cut by 4 bases, the J end by 8 bases, with 14 bases between. Germline V CDR1 and CDR2: MDHEN, SYDVKM. This CDR3 has 13 amino acids. This CDR3 is CASSSRTIRGYTF. CDR3 coding DNA: TGTGCCAGCAGTTCCCGGACAATACGAGGCTACACCTTC.

This rearrangement joins TRBV20-1 to TRBJ1-3; perhaps TRBD1 as D (6 bases). Trimming removed 5 bases at V and 0 bases at J, with 11 bases between. This CDR3 contains 14 residues. Germline lookup yields CDR1 DFQATT and CDR2 SNEGSKA (reference sequence). CDR3 amino acids: CSAQKQGSGNTIYF. The DNA of the CDR3 is TGCAGTGCTCAGAAACAGGGCTCTGGAAACACCATATATTTT.

This clonotype was picked up many times. The V call is TRBV2, the J call TRBJ1-4; weak D call: TRBD1 (5 bases). This CDR3 has 17 amino acids. V lost 2 bases, J lost 0 bases, and 13 bases lay in between. Germline CDR1 SNHLY, CDR2 FYNNEI. DNA of the CDR3: TGTGCCAGCAGTGAAATGGGGACGGCTGCAACTAATGAAAAACTGTTTTTT. Translation: CASSEMGTAATNEKLFF.

The table lists this clonotype with many counts. The chain carries TRBV12-3 or TRBV12-4 and TRBJ2-1; 9 nucleotides match TRBD1. This CDR3 region has 14 residues. Trimming at V came to 2 bases and at J to 9 bases, leaving 5 bases not matched to a gene. CDR3 in amino acids: CASSLRTGGPEQFF. CDR3 sequence (DNA): TGTGCCAGCAGTTTACGAACAGGGGGCCCTGAGCAGTTCTTC.

The chain links TRBV6-1 to TRBJ1-2; TRBD1 matches 8 bases. Germline trimming cut 6 bases from V and 4 bases from J; bases unmatched to any gene: 1. The CDR3 loop spans 12 amino acids. The germline gives CDR1 MNHNS, CDR2 SASEGT. The CDR3 is CASRDRAYGYTF. The CDR3 bases are TGTGCCAGCAGGGACAGGGCCTATGGCTACACCTTC.

As DNA, the CDR3 is TGTGCCAGCAGTTTGTCAACAGGGGGAAGCTATGGCTACACCTTC. Translation: CASSLSTGGSYGYTF. The chain combines TRBV28 with TRBJ1-2; TRBD1 aligns across 8 bases. The germline gives CDR1 MDHEN, CDR2 SYDVKM. The CDR3 has 15 amino acids. V shed 3 bases and J 4 bases; nucleotides not matched to a gene: 7.